This T cell receptor beta chain was documented in a study of lymphopenia after photon versus proton radiotherapy. Findings and caveats of the study: Survival link was tested only in deceased patients; proton benefit remains a possibility. Oligoclonal CD8+ Temra expansion after nadir drove photon patients' diversity drop. Under photons, naive T cells and diversity fell while effector/memory populations rose.

Of note for this clone: Its antigen is currently unknown.

TCRdb's table, derived via immunoSEQ multiplex PCR, lists solely in-frame clones and lacks some. There are about 25,000 clones in the sample; 80% to 85% occur only once, and 3% to 4.5% lies in the top ten. The sample in question was peripheral blood, obtained from a patient treated with photon-based radiotherapy. The TCR was taken from a woman aged 50 to 60 with pancreatic cancer.

The CDR3 is CSVSSGNTYEQYF. The CDR3 coding sequence is TGCAGCGTAAGTAGCGGGAATACCTACGAGCAGTACTTC. The chain couples TRBV29-1 to TRBJ2-7, with 8 bases that match TRBD2. The germline V gene has CDR1 SQVTM and CDR2 ANQGSEA. The CDR3 has 13 amino acids. Germline trimming cut 6 bases from V and 2 bases from J; bases unmatched to any gene: 6.